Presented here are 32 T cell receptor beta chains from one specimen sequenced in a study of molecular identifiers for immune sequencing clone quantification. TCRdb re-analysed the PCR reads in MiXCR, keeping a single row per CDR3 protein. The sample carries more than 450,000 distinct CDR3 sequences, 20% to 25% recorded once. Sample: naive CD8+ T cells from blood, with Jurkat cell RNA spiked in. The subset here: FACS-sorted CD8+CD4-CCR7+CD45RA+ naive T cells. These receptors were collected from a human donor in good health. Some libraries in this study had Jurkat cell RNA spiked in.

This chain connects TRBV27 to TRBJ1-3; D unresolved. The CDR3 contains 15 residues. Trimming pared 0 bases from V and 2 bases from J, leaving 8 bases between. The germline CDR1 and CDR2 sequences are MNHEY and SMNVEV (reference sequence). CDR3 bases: TGTGCCAGCAGTTTATCAGGGCTCGCTGGAAACACCATATATTTT. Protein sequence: CASSLSGLAGNTIYF.

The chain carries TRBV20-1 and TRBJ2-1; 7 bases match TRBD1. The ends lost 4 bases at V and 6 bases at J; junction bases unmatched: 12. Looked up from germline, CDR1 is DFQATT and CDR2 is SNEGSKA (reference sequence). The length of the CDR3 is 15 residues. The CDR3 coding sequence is TGCAGTGCTACCTCCGGACAGGAAGGGGGCAATGAGCAGTTCTTC. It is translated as CSATSGQEGGNEQFF.

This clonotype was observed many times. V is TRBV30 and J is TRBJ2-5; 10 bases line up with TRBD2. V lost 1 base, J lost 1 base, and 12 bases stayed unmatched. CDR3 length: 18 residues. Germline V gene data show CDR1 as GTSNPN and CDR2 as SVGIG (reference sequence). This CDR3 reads CAWSALASGRYVQETQYF. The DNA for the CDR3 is TGTGCCTGGAGTGCCCTGGCTAGCGGGAGATATGTCCAAGAGACCCAGTACTTC.

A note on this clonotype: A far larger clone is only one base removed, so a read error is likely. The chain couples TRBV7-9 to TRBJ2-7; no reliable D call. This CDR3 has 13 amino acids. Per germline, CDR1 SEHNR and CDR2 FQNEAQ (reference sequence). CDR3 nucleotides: TGTGCCAGCAGCTTAGCTGTTGGCTACGGGCAGTACTTC. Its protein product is CASSLAVGYGQYF.

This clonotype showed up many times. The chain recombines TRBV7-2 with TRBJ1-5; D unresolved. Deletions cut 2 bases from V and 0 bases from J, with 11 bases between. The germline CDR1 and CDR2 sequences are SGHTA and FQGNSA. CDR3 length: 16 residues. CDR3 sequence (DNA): TGTGCCAGCAGCTTACGAGGAGGGAGTAGCAATCAGCCCCAGCATTTT. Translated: CASSLRGGSSNQPQHF.

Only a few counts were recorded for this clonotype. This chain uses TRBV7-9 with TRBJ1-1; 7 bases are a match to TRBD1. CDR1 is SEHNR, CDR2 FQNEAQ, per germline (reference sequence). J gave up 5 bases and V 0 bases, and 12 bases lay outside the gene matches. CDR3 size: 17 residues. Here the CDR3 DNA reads TGTGCCAGCAGCTTAGCGTCAGGGGGGGATATGGGGACTGAAGCTTTCTTT. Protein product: CASSLASGGDMGTEAFF.

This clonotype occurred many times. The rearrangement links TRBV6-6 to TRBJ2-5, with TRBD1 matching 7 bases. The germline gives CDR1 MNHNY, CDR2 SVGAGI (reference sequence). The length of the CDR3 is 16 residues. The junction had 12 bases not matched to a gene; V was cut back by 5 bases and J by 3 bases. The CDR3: CASSPGQEYVEETQYF. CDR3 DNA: TGTGCCAGCAGTCCCGGACAGGAGTATGTGGAAGAGACCCAGTACTTC.

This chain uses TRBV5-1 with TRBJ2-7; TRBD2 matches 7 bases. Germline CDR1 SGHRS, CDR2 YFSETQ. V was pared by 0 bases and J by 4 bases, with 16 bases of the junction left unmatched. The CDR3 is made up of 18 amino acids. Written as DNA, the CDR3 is TGCGCCAGCAGCTTGGCCACCGGGCCCGGACTAGGCCATTACGAGCAGTACTTC. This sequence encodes CASSLATGPGLGHYEQYF.

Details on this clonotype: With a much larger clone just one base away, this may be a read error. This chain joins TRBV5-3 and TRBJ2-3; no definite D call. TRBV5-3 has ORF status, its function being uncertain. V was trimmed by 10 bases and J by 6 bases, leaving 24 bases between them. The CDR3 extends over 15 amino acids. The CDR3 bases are TGTGCCGGCAGCTTGGTGGCAGGAGCAATTGATACGCAGTATTTT. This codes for CAGSLVAGAIDTQYF.

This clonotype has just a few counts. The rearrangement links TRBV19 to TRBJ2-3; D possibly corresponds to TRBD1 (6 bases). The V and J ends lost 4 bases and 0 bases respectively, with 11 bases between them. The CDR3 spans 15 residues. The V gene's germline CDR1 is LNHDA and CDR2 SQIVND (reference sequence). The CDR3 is CASSKTGSSTDTQYF. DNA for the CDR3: TGTGCCAGTAGTAAGACAGGCTCTAGCACAGATACGCAGTATTTT.

CDR3 residues: CSAPDREAFF. The CDR3 DNA reads as TGCAGTGCTCCGGACCGTGAAGCTTTCTTT. The rearrangement uses TRBV20-1 and TRBJ1-1, with D unresolved. Trimming removed 5 bases at V and 7 bases at J, with 8 bases between. CDR1 is DFQATT, CDR2 SNEGSKA, per germline (reference sequence). The CDR3 runs 10 residues.

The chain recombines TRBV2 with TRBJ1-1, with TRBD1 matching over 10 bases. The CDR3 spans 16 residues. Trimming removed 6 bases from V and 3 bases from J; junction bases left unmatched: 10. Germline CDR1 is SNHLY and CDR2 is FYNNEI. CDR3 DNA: TGTGCCAGCAGAGGCGACAGGGGGCGATTGGACACTGAAGCTTTCTTT. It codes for CASRGDRGRLDTEAFF. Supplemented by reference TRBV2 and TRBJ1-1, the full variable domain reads EPEVTQTPSHQVTQMGQEVILRCVPISNHLYFYWYRQILGQKVEFLVSFYNNEISEKSEIFDDQFSVERPDGSNFTLKIRSTKLEDSAMYFCASRGDRGRLDTEAFFGQGTRLTVV.

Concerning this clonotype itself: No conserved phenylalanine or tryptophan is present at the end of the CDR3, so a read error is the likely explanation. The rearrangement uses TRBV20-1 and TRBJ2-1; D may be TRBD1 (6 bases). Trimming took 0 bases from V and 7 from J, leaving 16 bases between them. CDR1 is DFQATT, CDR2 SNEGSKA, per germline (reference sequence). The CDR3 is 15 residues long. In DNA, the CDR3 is TGCAGTGCTAGAGATGCTGGGGGCGTTTTGAATGAGCAGTTCCTC. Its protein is CSARDAGGVLNEQFL.

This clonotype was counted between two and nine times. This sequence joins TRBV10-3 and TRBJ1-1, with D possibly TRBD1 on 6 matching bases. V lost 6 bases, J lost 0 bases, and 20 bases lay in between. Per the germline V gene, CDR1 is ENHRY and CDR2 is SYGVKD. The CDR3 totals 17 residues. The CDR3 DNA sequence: TGTGCCATCAGGGAAAGGGCGGCAGGGACAATGAACACTGAAGCTTTCTTT. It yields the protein CAIRERAAGTMNTEAFF.

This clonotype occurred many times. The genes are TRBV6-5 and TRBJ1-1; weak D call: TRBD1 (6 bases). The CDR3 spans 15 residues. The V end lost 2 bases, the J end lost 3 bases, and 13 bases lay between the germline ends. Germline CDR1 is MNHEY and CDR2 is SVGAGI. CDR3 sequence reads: CASSYGGRGYTEAFF. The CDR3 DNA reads TGTGCCAGCAGTTACGGAGGCAGGGGTTACACTGAAGCTTTCTTT.

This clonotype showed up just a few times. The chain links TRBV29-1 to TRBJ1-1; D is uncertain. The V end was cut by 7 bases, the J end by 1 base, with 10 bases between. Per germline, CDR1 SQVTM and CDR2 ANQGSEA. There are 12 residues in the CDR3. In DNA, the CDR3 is TGCAGCGCCAGACACACGAACACTGAAGCTTTCTTT. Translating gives CSARHTNTEAFF.

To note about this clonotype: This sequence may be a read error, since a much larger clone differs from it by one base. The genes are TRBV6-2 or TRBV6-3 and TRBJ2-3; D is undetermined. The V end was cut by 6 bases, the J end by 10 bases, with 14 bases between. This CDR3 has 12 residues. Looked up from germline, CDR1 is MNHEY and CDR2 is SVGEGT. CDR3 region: CASRSWTDSQYF. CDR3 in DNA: TGTGCCAGCAGGAGTTGGACGGATTCGCAGTATTTT.

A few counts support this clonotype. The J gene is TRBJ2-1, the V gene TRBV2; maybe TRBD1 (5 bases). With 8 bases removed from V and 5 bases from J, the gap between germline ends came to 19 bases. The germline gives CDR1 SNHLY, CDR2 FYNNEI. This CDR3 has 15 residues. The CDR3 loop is CASVPGSGQHNEQFF. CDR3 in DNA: TGTGCCAGCGTTCCAGGGTCCGGCCAGCACAATGAGCAGTTCTTC.

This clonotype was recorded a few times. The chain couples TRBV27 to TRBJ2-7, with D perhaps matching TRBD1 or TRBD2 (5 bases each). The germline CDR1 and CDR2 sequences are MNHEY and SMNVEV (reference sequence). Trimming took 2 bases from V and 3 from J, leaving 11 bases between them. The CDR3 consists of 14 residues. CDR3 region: CASSLNGARYEQYF. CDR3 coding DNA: TGTGCCAGCAGTTTAAACGGGGCGCGCTACGAGCAGTACTTC.

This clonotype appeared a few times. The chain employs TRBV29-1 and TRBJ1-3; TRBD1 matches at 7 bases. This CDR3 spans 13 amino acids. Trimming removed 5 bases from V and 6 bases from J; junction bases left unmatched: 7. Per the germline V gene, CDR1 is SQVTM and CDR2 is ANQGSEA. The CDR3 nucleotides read TGCAGCGTTTTAGGACAGGAGGCAAACACCATATATTTT. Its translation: CSVLGQEANTIYF.

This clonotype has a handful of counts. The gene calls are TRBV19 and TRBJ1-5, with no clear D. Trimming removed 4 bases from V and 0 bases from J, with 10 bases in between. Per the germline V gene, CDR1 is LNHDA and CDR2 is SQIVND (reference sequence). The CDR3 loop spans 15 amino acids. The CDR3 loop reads CASSTVAYSNQPQHF. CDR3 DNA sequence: TGTGCCAGTAGTACCGTGGCATATAGCAATCAGCCCCAGCATTTT.

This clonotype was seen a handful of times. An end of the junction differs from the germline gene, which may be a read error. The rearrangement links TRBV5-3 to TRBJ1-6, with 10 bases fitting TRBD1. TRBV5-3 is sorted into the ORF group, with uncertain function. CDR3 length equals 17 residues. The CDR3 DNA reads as TGTGCCAGCAGCTTGGTCGACAGGGGGCTGGGTAATTCACCCCTCCACTTT. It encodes CASSLVDRGLGNSPLHF.

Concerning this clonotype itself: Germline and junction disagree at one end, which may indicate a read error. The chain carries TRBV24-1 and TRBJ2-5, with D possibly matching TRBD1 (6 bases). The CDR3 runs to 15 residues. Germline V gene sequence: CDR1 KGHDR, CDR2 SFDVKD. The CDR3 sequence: CATSDTGTPQVTQYF. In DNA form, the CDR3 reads TGTGCCACCAGTGACACCGGGACACCACAAGTGACCCAGTACTTC.

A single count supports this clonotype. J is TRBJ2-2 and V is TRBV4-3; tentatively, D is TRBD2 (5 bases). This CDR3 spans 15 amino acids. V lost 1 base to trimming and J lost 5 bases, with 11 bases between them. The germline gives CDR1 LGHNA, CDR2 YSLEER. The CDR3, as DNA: TGCGCCAGCAGCCAAGTCCGGGATGGTACCGGGGAGCTGTTTTTT. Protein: CASSQVRDGTGELFF.

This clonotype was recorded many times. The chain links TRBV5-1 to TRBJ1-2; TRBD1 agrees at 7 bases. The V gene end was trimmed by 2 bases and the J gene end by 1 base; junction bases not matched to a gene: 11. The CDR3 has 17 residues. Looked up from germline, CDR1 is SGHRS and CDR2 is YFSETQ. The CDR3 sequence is CASSFNTGTDHNYGYTF. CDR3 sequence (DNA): TGCGCCAGCAGCTTTAACACCGGGACAGATCATAACTATGGCTACACCTTC.

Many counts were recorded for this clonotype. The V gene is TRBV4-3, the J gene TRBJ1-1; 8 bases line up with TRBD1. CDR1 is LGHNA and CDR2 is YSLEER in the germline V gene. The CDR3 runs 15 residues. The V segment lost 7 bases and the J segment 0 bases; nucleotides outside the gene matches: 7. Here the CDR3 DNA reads TGCGCCAGCACGGGGGACAGGACCATGAACACTGAAGCTTTCTTT. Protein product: CASTGDRTMNTEAFF.

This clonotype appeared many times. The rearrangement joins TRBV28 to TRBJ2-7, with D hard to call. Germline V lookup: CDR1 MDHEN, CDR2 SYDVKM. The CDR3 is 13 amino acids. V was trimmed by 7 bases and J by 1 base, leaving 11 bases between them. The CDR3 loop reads CASNHSPSYEQYF. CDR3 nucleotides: TGTGCCAGCAACCACAGCCCTTCCTACGAGCAGTACTTC.

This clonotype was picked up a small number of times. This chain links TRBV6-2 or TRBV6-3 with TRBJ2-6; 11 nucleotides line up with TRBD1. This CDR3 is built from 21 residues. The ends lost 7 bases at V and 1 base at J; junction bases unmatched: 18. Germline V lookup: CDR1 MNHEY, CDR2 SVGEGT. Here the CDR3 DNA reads TGTGCCAGCACAAACCCCTATGATGGACAGGGGGCTTCTTCTGGGGCCAACGTCCTGACTTTC. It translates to CASTNPYDGQGASSGANVLTF.

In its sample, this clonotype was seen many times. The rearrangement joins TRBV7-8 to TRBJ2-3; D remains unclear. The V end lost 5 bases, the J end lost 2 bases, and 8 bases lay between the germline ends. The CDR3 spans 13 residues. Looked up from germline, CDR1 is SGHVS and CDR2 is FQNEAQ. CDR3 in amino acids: CASSEGNTDTQYF. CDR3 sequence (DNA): TGTGCCAGCAGCGAAGGAAACACAGATACGCAGTATTTT.

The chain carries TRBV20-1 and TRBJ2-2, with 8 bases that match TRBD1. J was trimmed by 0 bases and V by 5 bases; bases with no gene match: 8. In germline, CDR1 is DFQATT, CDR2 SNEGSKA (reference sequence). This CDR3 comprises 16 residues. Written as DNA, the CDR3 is TGCAGTGCTGAGAAACGGGACAGGACGAACACCGGGGAGCTGTTTTTT. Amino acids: CSAEKRDRTNTGELFF.

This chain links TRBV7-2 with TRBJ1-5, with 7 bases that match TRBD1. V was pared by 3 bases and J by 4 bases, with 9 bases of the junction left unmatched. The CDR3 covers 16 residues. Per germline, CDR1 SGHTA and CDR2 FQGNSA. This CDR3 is CASSFDLGQRNQPQHF. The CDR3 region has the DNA TGTGCCAGCAGCTTTGACCTGGGACAGCGTAATCAGCCCCAGCATTTT.

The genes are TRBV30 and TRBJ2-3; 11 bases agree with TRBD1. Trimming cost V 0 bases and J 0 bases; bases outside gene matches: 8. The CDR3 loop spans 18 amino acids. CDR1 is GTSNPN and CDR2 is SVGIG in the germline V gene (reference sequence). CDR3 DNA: TGTGCCTGGAGTGTGGACAGGGGGCTCTCCCCAAGCACAGATACGCAGTATTTT. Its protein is CAWSVDRGLSPSTDTQYF.